A single sample is the source of the 25 T cell receptor beta chains below, sequenced in a study of prognosis after radiotherapy for stage I lung cancer. Multiplex PCR in two rounds served to amplify TCR beta CDR3 from genomic DNA. The authors ran first-round PCR with primers specific to each TRBV and TRBJ gene. Each CDR3 protein gets one entry after TCRdb re-called the multiplex PCR reads with MiXCR. This sample has some 35,000 distinct CDR3 sequences, with approximately 36% found just once. This specimen was PBMCs, taken before or after stereotactic body radiation therapy (not recorded which). These receptors came from a donor at least 50 years old with non-small cell lung cancer.

This clonotype was recorded many times. The rearrangement links TRBV20-1 to TRBJ2-3; TRBD1 might be the D (5 bases). Trimming removed 3 bases from V and 4 bases from J, with 8 bases in between. CDR3 size: 12 residues. CDR1 is DFQATT and CDR2 is SNEGSKA in the germline V gene (reference sequence). DNA of the CDR3: TGCAGTGCTAGGAACAGGCCAGATACGCAGTATTTT. It specifies CSARNRPDTQYF.

At least ten counts were recorded for this clonotype. This chain connects TRBV7-2 to TRBJ1-2; D is unresolved. The CDR3 consists of 13 residues. Per germline, CDR1 SGHTA and CDR2 FQGNSA. V gave up 1 base and J gave up 0 bases, with 3 bases separating them. The CDR3 nucleotides are TGTGCCAGCAGCTTAGTATCTAACTATGGCTACACCTTC. This encodes CASSLVSNYGYTF.

This sequence joins TRBV9 and TRBJ2-2, with 8 bases aligning to TRBD2. Per germline, CDR1 SGDLS and CDR2 YYNGEE. V lost 3 bases and J lost 3; bases outside the gene matches: 13. CDR3 length: 18 residues. In DNA form, the CDR3 reads TGTGCCAGCAGCGACTCGACTAGCGTGGAGCTCTACACCGGGGAGCTGTTTTTT. As protein: CASSDSTSVELYTGELFF.

This clonotype was seen many times. The chain carries TRBV6-5 and TRBJ1-5; no definite D call. The CDR3 has 15 residues. Trimming removed 0 bases at V and 4 bases at J, with 10 bases between. CDR1 and CDR2 from the germline V gene are MNHEY and SVGAGI. CDR3 DNA sequence: TGTGCCAGCAGTTACTCCGGACGGGTGAATCAGCCCCAGCATTTT. Protein product: CASSYSGRVNQPQHF.

V usage is TRBV6-2 or TRBV6-3 and J usage is TRBJ1-5, with D maybe TRBD1 (5 bases). The CDR3 loop spans 15 amino acids. The V gene's germline CDR1 is MNHEY and CDR2 SVGEGT. Trimming cost V 5 bases and J 3 bases, with 14 bases left between them. The CDR3 nucleotides read TGTGCCAGCAGTCCATGGGACGGACACAATCAGCCCCAGCATTTT. Translated, it gives CASSPWDGHNQPQHF.

This clonotype was observed many times. The chain carries TRBV2 and TRBJ1-5; D is uncertain. The CDR3 runs to 14 residues. V was trimmed by 6 bases and J by 3 bases, leaving 12 bases between them. CDR1 is SNHLY and CDR2 is FYNNEI in the germline V gene. The CDR3 here is CASRGISINQPQHF. The CDR3 DNA follows: TGTGCCAGCAGGGGCATCTCAATCAATCAGCCCCAGCATTTT. Full variable domain (rest looked up from reference TRBV2 and TRBJ1-5): EPEVTQTPSHQVTQMGQEVILRCVPISNHLYFYWYRQILGQKVEFLVSFYNNEISEKSEIFDDQFSVERPDGSNFTLKIRSTKLEDSAMYFCASRGISINQPQHFGDGTRLSIL.

Note on this clonotype: The likely explanation is a read error, given a far larger clone one base away. The chain carries TRBV6-9 and TRBJ1-2; 7 nucleotides agree with TRBD1. Losses at the gene ends were 4 bases for V and 0 bases for J; bases not matched to a gene: 14. Germline V gene data show CDR1 as MNHGY and CDR2 as SVAAGI. The CDR3 sequence is 18 residues long. As DNA, the CDR3 is TGTGCCAGCAGTTCAATCCGAGGGGGCAGCCAAGCTAACTATGGCTACACCTTC. It specifies CASSSIRGGSQANYGYTF.

A single count supports this clonotype. A much more abundant neighbour one base away suggests this may be a read error. The CDR3 DNA is TGTGCCAGCTCACCCCCTTTGGTGGGCAAAAGACTTGAAGCTTTCTTT. Translated: CASSPPLVGKRLEAFF. The rearrangement uses TRBV18 and TRBJ1-1; D gene unclear. CDR3 size: 16 residues. Germline-derived CDR1 and CDR2 are KGHSH and LQKENI. The V gene lost 3 bases and the J gene lost 7 bases, with 21 bases spanning the gap.

Worth noting for this clonotype: This likely came from a read error, as a far larger clone is one base away. The chain is built from TRBV6-4 and TRBJ1-6, with D possibly matching TRBD1 (5 bases). Deletions cut 6 bases from V and 7 bases from J, with 19 bases between. The CDR3 runs 16 residues. Germline CDR1 MRHNA, CDR2 SNTAGT. CDR3 sequence reads: CASSFTPGGGNSPLHF. In DNA form, the CDR3 reads TGTGCCAGCAGCTTCACCCCCGGGGGGGGGAATTCACCCCTCCACTTT.

This clonotype was seen many times. V and J are TRBV12-3 or TRBV12-4 and TRBJ1-5; tentative D call: TRBD1 (5 bases). CDR3 size: 13 residues. Trimming pared 6 bases from V and 4 bases from J, leaving 10 bases between. CDR3 region: CASRLGGNQPQHF. The CDR3 bases are TGTGCCAGCAGACTTGGGGGAAATCAGCCCCAGCATTTT.

This clonotype was counted ten times or more. The chain joins TRBV6-1 to TRBJ2-1, with a weak D call TRBD1 (5 bases). Germline CDR1 MNHNS, CDR2 SASEGT. Deletions cut 3 bases from V and 1 base from J, with 13 bases between. The CDR3 is 16 residues long. CDR3 sequence (DNA): TGTGCCAGCAGTGAGGGGCGCATGAGGTCCTACAATGAGCAGTTCTTC. It translates to CASSEGRMRSYNEQFF.

In this sample, this clonotype turned up a few times. A much larger clonotype is one base distant, so this may be a read error. The chain carries TRBV19 and TRBJ2-3, with D maybe TRBD2 (5 bases). The germline CDR1 and CDR2 sequences are LNHDA and SQIVND (reference sequence). The ends were cut back, 5 bases at V and 0 bases at J, with 12 bases in the middle. The CDR3 sequence is 15 residues long. CDR3 region: CASSPLSGSTDTQYF. The CDR3 nucleotides read TGTGCCAGTAGTCCCCTGTCGGGGAGCACAGATACGCAGTATTTT.

The J gene is TRBJ2-1, the V gene TRBV11-3; 9 positions match TRBD1. The CDR3 is made up of 13 amino acids. Germline V CDR1 and CDR2: SGHNT, YENEEA. J lost 7 bases, V lost 5 bases, and 3 bases had no gene match. Here the CDR3 reads CASSKGTGNEQFF. The CDR3, as DNA: TGTGCCAGCAGCAAGGGGACAGGGAATGAGCAGTTCTTC.

This clonotype was detected only a few times. The chain uses TRBV11-2 and TRBJ1-5; 8 bases align to TRBD1. The V gene's germline CDR1 is SGHAT and CDR2 FQNNGV. This CDR3 has 13 amino acids. Trimming at V came to 9 bases and at J to 5 bases, leaving 6 bases not matched to a gene. CDR3 residues: CASYGQGYQPQHF. CDR3 DNA: TGTGCCAGTTATGGACAGGGATATCAGCCCCAGCATTTT.

At least ten counts were recorded for this clonotype. This chain uses TRBV2 with TRBJ2-5, with D perhaps given as TRBD1 or TRBD2 (5 bases each). The CDR3 is 13 amino acids. Germline CDR1 reads SNHLY; CDR2 reads FYNNEI. The V end was cut by 0 bases, the J end by 9 bases, with 11 bases between. The CDR3 nucleotides are TGTGCCAGCAGTGAAGCACAAGGGACGGCCCAGTACTTC. It codes for CASSEAQGTAQYF.

The CDR3 sequence: CASSLKAWETQYF. In DNA, the CDR3 is TGTGCCAGCAGCTTAAAGGCATGGGAGACCCAGTACTTC. The V call is TRBV7-9, the J call TRBJ2-5; D is ambiguous. The CDR3 is 13 residues long. V lost 2 bases to trimming and J lost 5 bases, with 9 bases between them. Germline V lookup: CDR1 SEHNR, CDR2 FQNEAQ (reference sequence).

Remarks on this clonotype: It is likely a read error, because the conserved phenylalanine at the end of the CDR3 is missing. The V gene is TRBV6-1, the J gene TRBJ2-7; D ambiguous. The CDR3 spans 13 residues. The V end lost 5 bases, the J end lost 3 bases, and 11 bases lay between the germline ends. The germline gives CDR1 MNHNS, CDR2 SASEGT. The CDR3 region is CASSTPPLYEQYL. The CDR3 nucleotides read TGTGCCAGCAGTACGCCCCCCCTCTACGAGCAGTACCTC.

This clonotype occurred many times. The chain recombines TRBV5-1 with TRBJ2-3; D gene uncertain. The V gene's germline CDR1 is SGHRS and CDR2 YFSETQ. The CDR3 is 14 amino acids. Trimming cost V 3 bases and J 4 bases, with 12 bases left between them. The CDR3 bases are TGCGCCAGCAGCTGGCCCCTAGACGCAGATACGCAGTATTTT. It translates to CASSWPLDADTQYF.

The rearrangement uses TRBV12-3 or TRBV12-4 and TRBJ1-3; D gene unclear. This CDR3 comprises 14 residues. V was shortened by 10 bases and J by 7 bases, with 20 bases between the two germline ends. This CDR3 reads CAIRPGIGGNTIYF. CDR3 sequence (DNA): TGTGCCATCAGACCCGGGATAGGAGGTAACACCATATATTTT.

The sample holds a few counts of this clonotype. This chain links TRBV19 with TRBJ2-7; TRBD2 aligns across 10 bases. Trimming at V came to 7 bases and at J to 2 bases, leaving 5 bases not matched to a gene. The germline gives CDR1 LNHDA, CDR2 SQIVND (reference sequence). The CDR3 covers 14 residues. This CDR3 is CASNEAGGPYEQYF. CDR3 nucleotides: TGTGCCAGTAATGAAGCGGGAGGGCCCTACGAGCAGTACTTC.

V usage is TRBV28 and J usage is TRBJ1-2; D gene uncertain. The CDR3 is 12 residues long. Trimming cost V 5 bases and J 4 bases, with 8 bases left between them. CDR1 is MDHEN and CDR2 is SYDVKM in the germline V gene. CDR3 sequence: CASSRRAYGYTF. The CDR3 coding sequence is TGTGCCAGCAGTCGACGGGCCTATGGCTACACCTTC.

Comments on this clonotype: An end of the junction differs from the germline gene, which may be a read error. The J gene is TRBJ2-7, the V gene TRBV5-1, with 8 nucleotides matching TRBD2. Germline assignment: CDR1 SGHRS and CDR2 YFSETQ. The CDR3 length is 17 residues. CDR3 DNA: TGCGCCAGCAGCTTGGACGTTGGTGGCGGGAGGTCCTGCGAGCAGTACTTC. As protein: CASSLDVGGGRSCEQYF.

The V call is TRBV6-2 or TRBV6-3, the J call TRBJ1-3; D unclear. Per germline, CDR1 MNHEY and CDR2 SVGEGT. This CDR3 contains 16 residues. Trimming shortened V by 5 bases and J by 9 bases, and 23 bases separated the two germline ends. The CDR3 is CASSEATPASLSTIYF. Here the CDR3 DNA reads TGTGCCAGCAGTGAAGCAACTCCAGCCTCTTTAAGCACCATATATTTT.

This clonotype has a handful of counts. The chain combines TRBV11-2 with TRBJ1-2, with D possibly TRBD1 on 6 matching bases. The CDR3 spans 14 residues. Trimming took off 2 bases at V and 5 bases at J, with 12 bases between the two ends. Germline V gives CDR1 SGHAT, CDR2 FQNNGV. The CDR3 is CASSLSTGRYGYTF. The DNA of the CDR3 is TGTGCCAGCAGCTTATCAACAGGGCGTTATGGCTACACCTTC.

This clonotype has a count of ten or more. This chain connects TRBV20-1 to TRBJ2-1, with D perhaps being TRBD1 or TRBD2 (5 bases each). Per germline, CDR1 DFQATT and CDR2 SNEGSKA (reference sequence). The V end lost 6 bases, the J end lost 1 base, and 16 bases lay between the germline ends. This CDR3 comprises 15 residues. The CDR3 loop is CSASRDPASYNEQFF. The CDR3 nucleotides are TGCAGTGCGAGTAGGGACCCTGCTTCCTACAATGAGCAGTTCTTC.